The T cell receptor beta chain under discussion was sequenced for a study of beta chain features in type 1 diabetes (dated 2018 in TCRdb). Notes on the research overall: Patients and healthy donors did not differ in mean age, gender distribution, total cell number or subset yield. In the study, recently diagnosed type 1 diabetes patients and matched healthy donors were compared on the TCRB repertoires of their sorted circulating CD4+ T cell subsets. A total of roughly 100 million sorted cells were examined across all samples, and the number of cells per subset was strongly correlated with RNA yield. Whereas all 30 or so donors provided naive and central memory subsets, regulatory and stem cell-like memory subsets were isolated from just 8 patients and about 8 healthy donors. Broad study findings and their caveats: A moderate but significant shortening of TCRB CDR3 length was observed in type 1 diabetes patients in all four CD4+ subsets. PCR may preferentially amplify shorter templates, but because patient and control samples were amplified and corrected together, any resulting skew would affect both groups equally. At VDJ recombination sites, type 1 diabetes patients had fewer insertions and more deleted nucleotides, which implies abnormalities in thymic rearrangement. Because cDNA rather than genomic DNA was sequenced, highly expressing activated cells could have been over-represented, although no difference in activation and CD3 levels was found between groups. Naive, central memory and regulatory TCRB repertoires appeared to be more alike among patients than among healthy donors. Because small numbers of individuals were included in the HLA sub-analyses, any influence of HLA type on TCRB rearrangement was left unresolved.

In its sample, this clone was seen a few times. Its antigen is unknown. No much larger clonotype is one base removed from it; base qualities were not supplied. Each donor gave one peripheral blood draw, averaging around 0.11 L, which was collected into heparinised tubes. Naive, central memory, regulatory and stem cell-like memory CD4+ T cells were sorted on a BD FACSAria II using a panel including CD45RO, CCR7, CD25, CD127, CD95 and CD27. A purity above 98% was achieved for all sorted populations. PBMCs were isolated right away by Lymphoprep density gradient centrifugation and were stained directly, without culture. Samples were stained and sorted in pairs, with one healthy donor and one patient per experiment, so that batch effects were minimized. The High Capacity cDNA Reverse Transcription Kit was used to reverse transcribe all of the isolated RNA, meaning that expressed TCRB transcripts were what got sequenced. Deep immunoSEQ sequencing was performed on naive, central memory and regulatory T cell samples, with an average of roughly 4 million total reads per sample. Sorted cells were lysed in RLT buffer and RNA was extracted with DNase-treated RNeasy Micro or Mini kits, depending on cell number. To prevent cross-contamination, each cell subset was processed individually, whereas patient and healthy donor samples were processed jointly. TCRB sequences were amplified from cDNA with the immunoSEQ multiplex PCR, producing 87-bp fragments spanning the CDR3 region. Sequencing of the amplicons was performed on the Illumina HiSeq platform. Turning to the authors' computational methods: Synthetic template baselines were used to correct PCR bias computationally, reads within Hamming distance 2 were collapsed together, and singletons that could not be merged were discarded. By aligning reads against IMGT, V, D and J genes, CDR3 length, and insertions or deletions at six rearrangement sites were assigned. Within each subset, clonotype counts were normalized to the number of sorted cells before true diversity and Gini coefficients were calculated with the tcR R package. Repertoire sharing was quantified using the overlap coefficient calculated on TCRB nucleotide sequences. Out-of-frame TCRB sequences from naive cells were analyzed to stand in for the pre-selection repertoire. In its TCRdb copy, this immuneACCESS table keeps in-frame sequences only and misses some clones. Where compared with another copy, unresolved V genes explain less than half of these, and the others have no known cause. V and J calls plus clone size are reproduced from that table; the DNA served to infer D and trimming. This sample comprises 600,000 or so clones, around 15% of them detected only once. The top ten hold roughly 0.04% of the sample.

The sample consisted of naive CD4+ T cells from blood. The cell subset or site tag for this specimen amounts to: true naive CD4+ T cells. This clonotype was sampled from a young man with type 1 diabetes.

The nucleotides read TGTGCCAGCAGCTCGTACACAGGGGGGAACACTGAAGCTTTCTTT. Translated, it gives CASSSYTGGNTEAFF. The rearranged segments are TRBV5-6 and TRBJ1-1; 8 central bases correspond to TRBD1. From V the trimming removes 3 bases and from J it removes 1 base, while the gene matches leave 5 bases of the junction unaccounted for. From cysteine to phenylalanine, the CDR3 is 15 amino acids long. The CDR3 DNA has 45 bases and is translated from base 1. According to the germline V gene, CDR1 reads SGHDT and CDR2 reads YYEEEE. With the portions outside the CDR3 filled from the reference TRBV5-6 and TRBJ1-1 genes, the complete variable region becomes DAGVTQSPTHLIKTRGQQVTLRCSPKSGHDTVSWYQQALGQGPQFIFQYYEEEERQRGNFPDRFSGHQFPNYSSELNVNALLLGDSALYLCASSSYTGGNTEAFFGQGTRLTVV.